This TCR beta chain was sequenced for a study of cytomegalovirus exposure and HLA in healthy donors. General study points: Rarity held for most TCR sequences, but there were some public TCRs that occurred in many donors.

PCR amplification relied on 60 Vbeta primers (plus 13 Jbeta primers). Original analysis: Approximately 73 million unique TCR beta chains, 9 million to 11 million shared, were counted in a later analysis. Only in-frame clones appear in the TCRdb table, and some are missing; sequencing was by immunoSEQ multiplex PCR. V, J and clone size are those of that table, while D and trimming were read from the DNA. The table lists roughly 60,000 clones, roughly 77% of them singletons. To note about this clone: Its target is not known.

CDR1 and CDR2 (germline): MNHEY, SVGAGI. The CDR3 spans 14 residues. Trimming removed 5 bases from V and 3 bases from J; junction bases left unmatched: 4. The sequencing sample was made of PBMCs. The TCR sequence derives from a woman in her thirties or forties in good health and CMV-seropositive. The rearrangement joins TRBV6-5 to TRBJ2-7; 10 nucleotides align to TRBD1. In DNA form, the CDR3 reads TGTGCCAGCAGTCGCCGGGACAGGGGCTACGAGCAGTACTTC. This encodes CASSRRDRGYEQYF.